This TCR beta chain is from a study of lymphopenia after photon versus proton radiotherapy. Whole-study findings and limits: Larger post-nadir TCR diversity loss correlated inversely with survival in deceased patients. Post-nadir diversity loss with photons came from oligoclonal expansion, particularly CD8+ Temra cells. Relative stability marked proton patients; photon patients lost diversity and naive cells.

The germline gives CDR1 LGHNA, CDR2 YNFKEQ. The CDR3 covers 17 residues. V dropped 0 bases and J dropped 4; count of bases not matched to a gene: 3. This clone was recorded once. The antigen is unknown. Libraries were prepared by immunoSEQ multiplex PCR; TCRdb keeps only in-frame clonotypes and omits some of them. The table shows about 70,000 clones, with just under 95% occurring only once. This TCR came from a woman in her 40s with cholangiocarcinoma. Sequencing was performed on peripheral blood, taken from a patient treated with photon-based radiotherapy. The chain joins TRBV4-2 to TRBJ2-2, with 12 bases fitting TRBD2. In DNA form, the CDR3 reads TGTGCCAGCAGCCAAGATCTAGCGGGAGGGAGCACCGGGGAGCTGTTTTTT. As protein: CASSQDLAGGSTGELFF.